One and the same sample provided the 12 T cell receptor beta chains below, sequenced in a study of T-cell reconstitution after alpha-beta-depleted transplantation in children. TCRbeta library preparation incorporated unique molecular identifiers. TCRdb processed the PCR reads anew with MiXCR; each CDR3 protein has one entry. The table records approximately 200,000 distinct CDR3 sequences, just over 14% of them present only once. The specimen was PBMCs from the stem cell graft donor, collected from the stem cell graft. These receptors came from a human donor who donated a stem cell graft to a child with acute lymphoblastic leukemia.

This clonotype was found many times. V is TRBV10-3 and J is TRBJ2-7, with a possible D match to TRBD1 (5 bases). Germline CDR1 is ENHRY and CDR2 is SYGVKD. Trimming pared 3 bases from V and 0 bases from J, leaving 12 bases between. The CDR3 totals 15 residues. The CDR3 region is CAISDRQRSSYEQYF. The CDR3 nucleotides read TGTGCCATCAGTGATCGACAGAGGAGCTCCTACGAGCAGTACTTC.

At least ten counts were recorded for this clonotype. The CDR3 sequence is CSVEYLSVRGMGYTF. The CDR3 DNA sequence: TGCAGCGTTGAATACTTGAGTGTGAGGGGGATGGGCTACACCTTC. The chain employs TRBV29-1 and TRBJ1-2; the D gene is possibly TRBD1 (6 bases). Trimming took off 2 bases at V and 8 bases at J, with 21 bases between the two ends. The length of the CDR3 is 15 residues. CDR1 is SQVTM and CDR2 is ANQGSEA in the germline V gene.

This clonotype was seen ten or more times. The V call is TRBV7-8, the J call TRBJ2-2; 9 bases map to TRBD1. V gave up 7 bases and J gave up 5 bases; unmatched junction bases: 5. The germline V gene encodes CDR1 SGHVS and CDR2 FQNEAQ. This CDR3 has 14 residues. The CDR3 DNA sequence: TGTGCCAGCATGGGGACAGGGTGGACCGGGGAGCTGTTTTTT. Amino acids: CASMGTGWTGELFF.

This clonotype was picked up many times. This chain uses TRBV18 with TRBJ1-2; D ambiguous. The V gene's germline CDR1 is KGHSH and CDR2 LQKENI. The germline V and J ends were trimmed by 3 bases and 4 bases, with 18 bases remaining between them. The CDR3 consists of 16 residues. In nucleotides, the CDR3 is TGTGCCAGCTCACCCGGACCGAGACAACTTATCTATGGCTACACCTTC. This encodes CASSPGPRQLIYGYTF.

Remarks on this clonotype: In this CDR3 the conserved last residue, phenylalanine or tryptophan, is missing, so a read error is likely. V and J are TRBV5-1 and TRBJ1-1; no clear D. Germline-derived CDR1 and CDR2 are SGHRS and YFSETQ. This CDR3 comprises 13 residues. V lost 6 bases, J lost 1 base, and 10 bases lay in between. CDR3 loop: CASTGGRNTEAFL. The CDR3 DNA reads TGCGCCAGCACTGGAGGGCGGAACACTGAAGCTTTCTTG.

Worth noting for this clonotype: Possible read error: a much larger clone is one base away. CDR3 nucleotides: TGCGCCAGCAGCCTTCGAGCGGGACTCGGGACAGATACGCAGTATTTT. Amino acid sequence: CASSLRAGLGTDTQYF. The chain is built from TRBV5-1 and TRBJ2-3; 7 nucleotides match TRBD2. The CDR3 sequence is 16 residues long. J lost 3 bases, V lost 4 bases, and 11 bases had no gene match. Germline CDR1 is SGHRS and CDR2 is YFSETQ.

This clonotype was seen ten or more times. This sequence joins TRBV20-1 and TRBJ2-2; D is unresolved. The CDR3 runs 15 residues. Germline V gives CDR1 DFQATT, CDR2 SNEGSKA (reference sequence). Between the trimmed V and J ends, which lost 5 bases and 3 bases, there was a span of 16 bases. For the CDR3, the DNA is TGCAGTGCTCCCCGGGCCCCCCAGTACACCGGGGAGCTGTTTTTT. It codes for CSAPRAPQYTGELFF.

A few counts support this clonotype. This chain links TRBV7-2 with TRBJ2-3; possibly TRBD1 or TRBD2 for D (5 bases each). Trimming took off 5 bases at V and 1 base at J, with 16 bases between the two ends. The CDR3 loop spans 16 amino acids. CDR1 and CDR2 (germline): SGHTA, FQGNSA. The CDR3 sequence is CASSTLRDLRTDTQYF. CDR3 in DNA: TGTGCCAGCAGCACCCTCCGGGACCTGCGCACAGATACGCAGTATTTT.

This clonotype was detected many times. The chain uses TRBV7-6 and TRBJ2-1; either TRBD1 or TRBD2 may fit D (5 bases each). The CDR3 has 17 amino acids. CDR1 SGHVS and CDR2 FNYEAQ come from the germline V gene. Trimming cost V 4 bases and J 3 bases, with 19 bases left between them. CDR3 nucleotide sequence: TGTGCCAGCAGCTCGCATACGGCCGGGACGAACTACAATGAGCAGTTCTTC. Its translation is CASSSHTAGTNYNEQFF.

As DNA, the CDR3 is TGTGCCAGCCATGGGGGGGGGTTGAACACTGAAGCTTTCTTT. This encodes CASHGGGLNTEAFF. V gene TRBV7-9 combines with J gene TRBJ1-1; TRBD1 is a possible D gene (5 bases). Germline CDR1 reads SEHNR; CDR2 reads FQNEAQ (reference sequence). V lost 8 bases to trimming and J lost 0 bases, with 13 bases between them. The CDR3 spans 14 residues.

The CDR3 sequence: CASSLMVGGNEQFF. CDR3 nucleotides: TGTGCCAGCAGCCTAATGGTAGGGGGCAATGAGCAGTTCTTC. This sequence joins TRBV3-1 and TRBJ2-1; a possible D gene is TRBD1 (6 bases). Trimming took off 4 bases at V and 6 bases at J, with 13 bases between the two ends. The CDR3 spans 14 residues. Germline V gene lookup returns CDR1 LGHDT and CDR2 YNNKEL (reference sequence).

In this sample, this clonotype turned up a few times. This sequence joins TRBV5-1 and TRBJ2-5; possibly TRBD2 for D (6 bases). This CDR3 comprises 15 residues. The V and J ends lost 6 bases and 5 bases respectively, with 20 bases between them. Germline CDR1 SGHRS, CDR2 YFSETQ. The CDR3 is CASKVHGGMGETQYF. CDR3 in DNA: TGCGCCAGCAAAGTCCATGGAGGGATGGGTGAGACCCAGTACTTC.